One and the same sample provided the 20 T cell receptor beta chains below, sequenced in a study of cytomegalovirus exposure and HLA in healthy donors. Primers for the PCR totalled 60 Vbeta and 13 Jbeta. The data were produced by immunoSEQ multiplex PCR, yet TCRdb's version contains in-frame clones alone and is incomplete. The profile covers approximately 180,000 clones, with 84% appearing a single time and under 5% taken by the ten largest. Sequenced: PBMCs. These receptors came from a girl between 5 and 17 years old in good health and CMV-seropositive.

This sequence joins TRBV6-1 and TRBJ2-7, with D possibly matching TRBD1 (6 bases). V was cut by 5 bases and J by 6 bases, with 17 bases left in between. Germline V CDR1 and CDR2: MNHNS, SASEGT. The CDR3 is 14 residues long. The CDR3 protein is CASSPTRGMSEQYF. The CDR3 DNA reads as TGTGCCAGCAGTCCAACCAGGGGAATGAGCGAGCAGTACTTC.

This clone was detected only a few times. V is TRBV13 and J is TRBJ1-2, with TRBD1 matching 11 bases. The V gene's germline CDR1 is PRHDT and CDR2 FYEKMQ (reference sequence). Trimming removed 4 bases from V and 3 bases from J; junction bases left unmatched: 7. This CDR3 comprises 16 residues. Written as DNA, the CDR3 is TGTGCCAGCAGCTGGACAGGGGGCTGGACCCACTATGGCTACACCTTC. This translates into CASSWTGGWTHYGYTF. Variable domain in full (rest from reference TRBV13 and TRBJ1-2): AAGVIQSPRHLIKEKRETATLKCYPIPRHDTVYWYQQGPGQDPQFLISFYEKMQSDKGSIPDRFSAQQFSDYHSELNMSSLELGDSALYFCASSWTGGWTHYGYTFGSGTRLTVV.

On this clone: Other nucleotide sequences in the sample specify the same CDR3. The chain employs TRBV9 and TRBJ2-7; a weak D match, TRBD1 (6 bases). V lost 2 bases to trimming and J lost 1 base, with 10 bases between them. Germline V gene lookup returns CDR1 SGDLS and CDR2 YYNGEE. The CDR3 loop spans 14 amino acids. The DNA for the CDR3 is TGTGCCAGCAGCGTCTCACAGGGTTCCTACGAGCAGTACTTC. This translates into CASSVSQGSYEQYF.

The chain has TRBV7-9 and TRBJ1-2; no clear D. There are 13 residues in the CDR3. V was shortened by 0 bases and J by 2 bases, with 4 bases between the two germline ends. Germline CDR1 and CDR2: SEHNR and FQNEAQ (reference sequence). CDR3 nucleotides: TGTGCCAGCAGCTTAGCGCGGAACTATGGCTACACCTTC. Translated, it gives CASSLARNYGYTF.

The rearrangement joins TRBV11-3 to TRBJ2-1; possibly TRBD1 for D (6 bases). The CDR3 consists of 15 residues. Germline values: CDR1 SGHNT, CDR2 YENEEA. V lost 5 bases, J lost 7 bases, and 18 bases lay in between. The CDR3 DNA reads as TGTGCCAGCAGCCCAACGACTAACAGGGCTAATGAGCAGTTCTTC. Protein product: CASSPTTNRANEQFF.

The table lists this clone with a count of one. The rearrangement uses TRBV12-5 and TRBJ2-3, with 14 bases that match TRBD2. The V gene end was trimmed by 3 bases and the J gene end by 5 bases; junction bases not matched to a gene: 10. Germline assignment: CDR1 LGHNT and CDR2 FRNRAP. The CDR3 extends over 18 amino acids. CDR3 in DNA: TGTGCTAGTGGTTTTGTGCGGACTAGCGGGGGGTCTGTAGATACGCAGTATTTT. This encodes CASGFVRTSGGSVDTQYF.

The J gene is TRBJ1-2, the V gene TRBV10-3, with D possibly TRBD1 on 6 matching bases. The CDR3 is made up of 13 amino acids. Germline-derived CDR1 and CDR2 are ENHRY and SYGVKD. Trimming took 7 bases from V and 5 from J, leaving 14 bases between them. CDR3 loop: CAINQGQGYGYTF. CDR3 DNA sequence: TGTGCCATCAATCAGGGGCAGGGATATGGCTACACCTTC.

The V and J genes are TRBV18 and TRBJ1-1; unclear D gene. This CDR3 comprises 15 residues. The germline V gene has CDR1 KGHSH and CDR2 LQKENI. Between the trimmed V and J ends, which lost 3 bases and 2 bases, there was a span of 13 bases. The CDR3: CASSPSQVENTEAFF. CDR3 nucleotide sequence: TGTGCCAGCTCACCGAGTCAAGTCGAAAACACTGAAGCTTTCTTT.

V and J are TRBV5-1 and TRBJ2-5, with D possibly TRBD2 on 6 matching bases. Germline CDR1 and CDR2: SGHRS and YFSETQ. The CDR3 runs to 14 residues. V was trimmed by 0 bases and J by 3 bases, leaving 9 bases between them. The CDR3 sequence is CASSLGPGEETQYF. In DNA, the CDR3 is TGCGCCAGCAGCTTGGGGCCGGGGGAAGAGACCCAGTACTTC. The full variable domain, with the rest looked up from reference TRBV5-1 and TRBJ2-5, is KAGVTQTPRYLIKTRGQQVTLSCSPISGHRSVSWYQQTPGQGLQFLFEYFSETQRNKGNFPGRFSGRQFSNSRSEMNVSTLELGDSALYLCASSLGPGEETQYFGPGTRLLVL.

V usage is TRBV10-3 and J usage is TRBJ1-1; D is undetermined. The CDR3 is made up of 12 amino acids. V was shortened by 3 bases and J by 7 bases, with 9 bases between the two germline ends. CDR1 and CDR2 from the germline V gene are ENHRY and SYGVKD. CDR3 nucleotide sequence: TGTGCCATCAGTGAACGGGAAGTTGAAGCTTTCTTT. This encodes CAISEREVEAFF.

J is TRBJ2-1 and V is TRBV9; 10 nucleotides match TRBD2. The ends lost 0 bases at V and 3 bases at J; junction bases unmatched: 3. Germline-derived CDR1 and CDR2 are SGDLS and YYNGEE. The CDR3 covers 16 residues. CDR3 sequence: CASSVASGGYYNEQFF. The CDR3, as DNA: TGTGCCAGCAGCGTAGCTAGCGGGGGCTACTACAATGAGCAGTTCTTC. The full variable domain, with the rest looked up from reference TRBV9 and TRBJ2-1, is DSGVTQTPKHLITATGQRVTLRCSPRSGDLSVYWYQQSLDQGLQFLIQYYNGEERAKGNILERFSAQQFPDLHSELNLSSLELGDSALYFCASSVASGGYYNEQFFGPGTRLTVL.

For the CDR3, the DNA is TGTGCCAGCAGCCCCCCGACTAGCGGCCAAGATACGCAGTATTTT. Protein sequence: CASSPPTSGQDTQYF. The V call is TRBV7-6, the J call TRBJ2-3; TRBD2 matches 9 bases. The CDR3 is 15 residues long. Germline CDR1 and CDR2: SGHVS and FNYEAQ. The V gene end was trimmed by 5 bases and the J gene end by 5 bases; junction bases not matched to a gene: 8.

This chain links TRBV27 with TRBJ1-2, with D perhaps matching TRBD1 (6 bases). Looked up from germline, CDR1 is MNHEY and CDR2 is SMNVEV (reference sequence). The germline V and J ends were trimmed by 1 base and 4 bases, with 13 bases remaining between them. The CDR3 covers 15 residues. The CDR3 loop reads CASSLYAGGGYGYTF. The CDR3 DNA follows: TGTGCCAGCAGTTTATATGCTGGGGGCGGCTATGGCTACACCTTC.

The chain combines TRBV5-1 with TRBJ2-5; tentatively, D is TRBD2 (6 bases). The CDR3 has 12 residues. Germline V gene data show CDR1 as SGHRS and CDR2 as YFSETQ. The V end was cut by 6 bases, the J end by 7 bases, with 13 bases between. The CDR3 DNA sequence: TGCGCCAGCAACCCGGTGGGGGGGACCCAGTACTTC. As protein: CASNPVGGTQYF.

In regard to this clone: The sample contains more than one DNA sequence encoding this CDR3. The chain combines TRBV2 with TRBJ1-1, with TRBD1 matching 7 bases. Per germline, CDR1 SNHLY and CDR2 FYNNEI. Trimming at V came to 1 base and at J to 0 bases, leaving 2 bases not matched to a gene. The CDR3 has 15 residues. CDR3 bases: TGTGCCAGCAGTGAAGACAGGGGTTTGAACACTGAAGCTTTCTTT. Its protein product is CASSEDRGLNTEAFF.

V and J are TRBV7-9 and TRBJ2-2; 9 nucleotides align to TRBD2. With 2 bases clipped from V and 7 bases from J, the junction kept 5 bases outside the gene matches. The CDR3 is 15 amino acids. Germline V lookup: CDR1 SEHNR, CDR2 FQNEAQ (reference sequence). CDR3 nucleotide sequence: TGTGCCAGCAGCTTATCTAGCGGGGCGAGCGGGGAGCTGTTTTTT. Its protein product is CASSLSSGASGELFF. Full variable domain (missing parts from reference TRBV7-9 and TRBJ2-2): DTGVSQNPRHKITKRGQNVTFRCDPISEHNRLYWYRQTLGQGPEFLTYFQNEAQLEKSRLLSDRFSAERPKGSFSTLEIQRTEQGDSAMYLCASSLSSGASGELFFGEGSRLTVL.

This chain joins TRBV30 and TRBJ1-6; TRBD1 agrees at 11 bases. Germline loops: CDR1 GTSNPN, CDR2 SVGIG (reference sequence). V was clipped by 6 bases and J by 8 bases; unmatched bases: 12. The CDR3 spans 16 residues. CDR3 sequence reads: CACTLPGQGGYSPLHF. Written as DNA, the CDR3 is TGTGCCTGTACACTCCCGGGACAGGGGGGGTATTCACCCCTCCACTTT.

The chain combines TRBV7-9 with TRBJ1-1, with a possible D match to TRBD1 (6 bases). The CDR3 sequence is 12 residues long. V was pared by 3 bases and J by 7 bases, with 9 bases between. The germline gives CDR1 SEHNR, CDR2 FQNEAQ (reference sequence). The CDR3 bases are TGTGCCAGCAGCTTGCAGGGGAATGAAGCTTTCTTT. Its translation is CASSLQGNEAFF.

CDR3 region: CASSESATAYGYTF. The DNA for the CDR3 is TGTGCCAGCAGTGAATCGGCGACAGCCTATGGCTACACCTTC. The chain recombines TRBV6-4 with TRBJ1-2, with TRBD1 as a possible D gene (5 bases). V was cut by 3 bases and J by 4 bases, with 12 bases left in between. The CDR3 extends over 14 amino acids. CDR1 and CDR2 from the germline V gene are MRHNA and SNTAGT.

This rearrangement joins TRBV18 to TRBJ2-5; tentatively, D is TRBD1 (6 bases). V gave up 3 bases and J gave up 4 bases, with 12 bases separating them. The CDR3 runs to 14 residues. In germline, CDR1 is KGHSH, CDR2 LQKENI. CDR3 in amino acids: CASSPRGLGETQYF. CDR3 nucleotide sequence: TGTGCCAGCTCACCCAGGGGTTTGGGAGAGACCCAGTACTTC.